This TCR beta chain was recorded in a study of neurological immune-mediated disorders. Trimming left V 6 bases short and J 2 bases short, with 13 bases between. The length of the CDR3 is 14 residues. Ten or more counts support this clonotype. The antigen is unknown. The study, taken as a whole, reports: Neither clinical nor MRI features showed any association with the multiple sclerosis repertoire cluster, and the authors stated that larger cohorts are needed.

TCRdb re-analysed the 5' RACE reads in MiXCR, keeping a single row per CDR3 protein. Among roughly 100,000 distinct CDR3 sequences, around 3.5% were seen once, and the ten largest hold around 3.1%. The receptor comes from a woman in her forties or fifties with multiple sclerosis. Sequencing used PBMCs. This sequence joins TRBV12-3 or TRBV12-4 and TRBJ1-2; D is ambiguous. CDR3 region: CASSPPVPNYGYTF. Here the CDR3 DNA reads TGTGCCAGCAGCCCCCCTGTGCCGAACTATGGCTACACCTTC.